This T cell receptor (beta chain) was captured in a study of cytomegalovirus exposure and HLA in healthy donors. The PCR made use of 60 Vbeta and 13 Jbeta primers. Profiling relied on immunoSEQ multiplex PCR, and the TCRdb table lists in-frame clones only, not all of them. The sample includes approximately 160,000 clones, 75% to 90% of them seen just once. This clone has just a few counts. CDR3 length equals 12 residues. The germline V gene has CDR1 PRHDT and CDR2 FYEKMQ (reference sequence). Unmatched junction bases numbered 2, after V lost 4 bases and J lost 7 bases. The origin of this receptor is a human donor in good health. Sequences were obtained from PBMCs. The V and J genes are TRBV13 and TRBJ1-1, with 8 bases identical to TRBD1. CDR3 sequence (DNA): TGTGCCAGCAGCTACGGGACAGGTGAAGCTTTCTTT. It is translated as CASSYGTGEAFF.